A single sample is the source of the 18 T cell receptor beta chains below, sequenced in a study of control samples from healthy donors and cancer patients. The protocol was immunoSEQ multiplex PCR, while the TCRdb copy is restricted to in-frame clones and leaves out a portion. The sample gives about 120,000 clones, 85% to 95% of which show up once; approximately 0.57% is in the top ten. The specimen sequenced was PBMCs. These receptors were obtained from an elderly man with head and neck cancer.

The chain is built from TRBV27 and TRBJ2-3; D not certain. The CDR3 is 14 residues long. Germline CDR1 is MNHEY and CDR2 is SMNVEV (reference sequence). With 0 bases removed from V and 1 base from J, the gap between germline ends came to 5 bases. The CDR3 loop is CASSLSAGTDTQYF. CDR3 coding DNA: TGTGCCAGCAGTTTATCGGCCGGCACAGATACGCAGTATTTT.

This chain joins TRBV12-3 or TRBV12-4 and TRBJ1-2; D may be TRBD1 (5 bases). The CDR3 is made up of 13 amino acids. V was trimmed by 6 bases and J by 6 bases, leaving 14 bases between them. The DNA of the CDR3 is TGTGCCAGCAGCCCCAGGGCATCCCATGGCTACACCTTC. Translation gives CASSPRASHGYTF.

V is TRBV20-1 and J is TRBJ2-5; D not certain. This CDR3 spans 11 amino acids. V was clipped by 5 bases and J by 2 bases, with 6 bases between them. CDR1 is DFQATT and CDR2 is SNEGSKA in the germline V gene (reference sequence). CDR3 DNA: TGCAGTGCTCCCCGACAAGAGACCCAGTACTTC. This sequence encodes CSAPRQETQYF.

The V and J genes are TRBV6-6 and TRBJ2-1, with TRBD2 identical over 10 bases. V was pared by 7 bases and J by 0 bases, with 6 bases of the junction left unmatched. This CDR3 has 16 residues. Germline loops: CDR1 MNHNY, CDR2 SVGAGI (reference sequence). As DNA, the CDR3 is TGTGCCAGCACCGATAGCGGGGGGAGCTCCTACAATGAGCAGTTCTTC. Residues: CASTDSGGSSYNEQFF.

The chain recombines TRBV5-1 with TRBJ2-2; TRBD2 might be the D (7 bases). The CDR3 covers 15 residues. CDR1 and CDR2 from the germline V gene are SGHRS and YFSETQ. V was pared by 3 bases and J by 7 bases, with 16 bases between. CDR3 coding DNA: TGCGCCAGCAGCTCAGGGCGGGGGCGTGGCGGGGAGCTGTTTTTT. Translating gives CASSSGRGRGGELFF.

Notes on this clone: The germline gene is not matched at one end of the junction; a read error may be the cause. CDR3 residues: CVSSPPSTHGPPGETQYF. The DNA for the CDR3 is TGTGTCAGCAGCCCTCCTTCAACACATGGGCCCCCAGGGGAGACCCAGTACTTC. The chain couples TRBV5-5 to TRBJ2-5; the D gene is possibly TRBD1 (5 bases). Germline CDR1 reads SGHKS; CDR2 reads YYEKEE (reference sequence). The CDR3 extends over 18 amino acids.

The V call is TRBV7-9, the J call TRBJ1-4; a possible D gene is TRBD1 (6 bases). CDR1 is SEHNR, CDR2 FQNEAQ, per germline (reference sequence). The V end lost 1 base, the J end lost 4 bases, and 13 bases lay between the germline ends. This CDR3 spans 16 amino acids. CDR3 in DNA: TGTGCCAGCAGCTTAGAAAAGGACAGATATAATGAAAAACTGTTTTTT. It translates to CASSLEKDRYNEKLFF. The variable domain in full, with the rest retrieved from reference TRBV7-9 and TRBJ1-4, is DTGVSQNPRHKITKRGQNVTFRCDPISEHNRLYWYRQTLGQGPEFLTYFQNEAQLEKSRLLSDRFSAERPKGSFSTLEIQRTEQGDSAMYLCASSLEKDRYNEKLFFGSGTQLSVL.

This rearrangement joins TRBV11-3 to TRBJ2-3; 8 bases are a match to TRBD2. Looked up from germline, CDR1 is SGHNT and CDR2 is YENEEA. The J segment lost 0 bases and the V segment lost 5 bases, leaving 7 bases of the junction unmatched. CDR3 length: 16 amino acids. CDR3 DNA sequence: TGTGCCAGCAGCCCCCCAGGCGGGAGGAGCACAGATACGCAGTATTTT. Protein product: CASSPPGGRSTDTQYF.

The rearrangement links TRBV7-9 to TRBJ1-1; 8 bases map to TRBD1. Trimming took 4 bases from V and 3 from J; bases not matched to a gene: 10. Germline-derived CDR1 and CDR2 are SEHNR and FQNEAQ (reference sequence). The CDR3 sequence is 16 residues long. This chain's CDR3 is CASSSDDRGGYTEAFF. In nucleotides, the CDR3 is TGTGCCAGCAGCTCAGACGACAGGGGTGGATACACTGAAGCTTTCTTT. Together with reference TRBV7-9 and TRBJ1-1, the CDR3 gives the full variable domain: DTGVSQNPRHKITKRGQNVTFRCDPISEHNRLYWYRQTLGQGPEFLTYFQNEAQLEKSRLLSDRFSAERPKGSFSTLEIQRTEQGDSAMYLCASSSDDRGGYTEAFFGQGTRLTVV.

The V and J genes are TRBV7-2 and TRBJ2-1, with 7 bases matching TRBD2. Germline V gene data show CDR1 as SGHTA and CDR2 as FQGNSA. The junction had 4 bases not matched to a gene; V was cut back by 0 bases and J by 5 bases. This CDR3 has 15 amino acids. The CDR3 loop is CASSLAGGRNNEQFF. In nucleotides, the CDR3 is TGTGCCAGCAGCTTAGCGGGAGGGCGAAACAATGAGCAGTTCTTC.

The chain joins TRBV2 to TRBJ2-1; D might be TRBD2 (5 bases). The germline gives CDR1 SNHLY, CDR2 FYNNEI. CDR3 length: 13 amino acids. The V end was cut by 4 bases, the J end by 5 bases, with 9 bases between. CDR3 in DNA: TGTGCCAGCAGTGGGGAGAGAGACAATGAGCAGTTCTTC. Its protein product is CASSGERDNEQFF.

The CDR3 loop reads CAWRAFGSYEQYF. The CDR3 nucleotides are TGTGCCTGGAGGGCTTTCGGCTCCTACGAGCAGTACTTC. This chain links TRBV30 with TRBJ2-7, with D uncertain. Germline V CDR1 and CDR2: GTSNPN, SVGIG (reference sequence). Trimming took off 3 bases at V and 0 bases at J, with 9 bases between the two ends. This CDR3 region has 13 residues.

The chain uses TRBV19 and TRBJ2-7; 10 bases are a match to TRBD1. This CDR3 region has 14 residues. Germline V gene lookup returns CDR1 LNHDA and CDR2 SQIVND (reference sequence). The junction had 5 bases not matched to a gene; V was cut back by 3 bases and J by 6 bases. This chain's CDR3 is CASSIRQGAVEQYF. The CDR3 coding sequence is TGTGCCAGTAGTATTCGACAGGGGGCGGTCGAGCAGTACTTC.

CDR3 in amino acids: CASSQDSGGNEQFF. The CDR3 nucleotides read TGCGCCAGCAGCCAAGATTCAGGGGGCAATGAGCAGTTCTTC. This chain connects TRBV4-3 to TRBJ2-1; TRBD1 aligns across 7 bases. Trimming cost V 0 bases and J 6 bases; bases outside gene matches: 2. CDR1 and CDR2 (germline): LGHNA, YSLEER. This CDR3 spans 14 amino acids.

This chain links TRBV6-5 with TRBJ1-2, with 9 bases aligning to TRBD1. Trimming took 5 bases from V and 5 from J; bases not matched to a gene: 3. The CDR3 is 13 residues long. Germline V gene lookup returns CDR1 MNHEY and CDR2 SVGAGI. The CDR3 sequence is CASSRDRAYGYTF. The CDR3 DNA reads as TGTGCCAGCAGTCGGGACAGGGCATATGGCTACACCTTC.

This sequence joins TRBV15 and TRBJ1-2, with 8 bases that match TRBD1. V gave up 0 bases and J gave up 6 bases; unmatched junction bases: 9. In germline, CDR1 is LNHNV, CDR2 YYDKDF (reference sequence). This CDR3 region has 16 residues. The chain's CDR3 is CATSRDPTGGYDGYTF. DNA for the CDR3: TGTGCCACCAGCAGAGATCCCACAGGGGGATACGATGGCTACACCTTC.

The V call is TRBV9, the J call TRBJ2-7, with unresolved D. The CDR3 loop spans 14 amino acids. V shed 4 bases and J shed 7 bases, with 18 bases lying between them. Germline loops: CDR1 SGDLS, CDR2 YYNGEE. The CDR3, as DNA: TGTGCCAGCAGCCCTACCTTTCTTATTAATGAGCAGTACTTC. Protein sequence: CASSPTFLINEQYF.

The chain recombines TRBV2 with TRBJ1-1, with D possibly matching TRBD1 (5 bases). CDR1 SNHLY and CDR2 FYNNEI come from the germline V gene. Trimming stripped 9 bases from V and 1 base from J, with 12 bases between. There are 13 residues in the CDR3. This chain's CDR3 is CASRTRGNTEAFF. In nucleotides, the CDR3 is TGTGCCAGTAGAACGAGGGGGAACACTGAAGCTTTCTTT.